This entry features one T cell receptor beta chain sequence. This clone was counted only a few times. What antigen it recognizes has not been identified. Base qualities are not at hand, and no much larger clone is one base apart. CDR1 MNHEY and CDR2 SVGAGI are derived from the germline V gene. The V and J ends are trimmed by 0 bases and 7 bases, leaving 12 bases between them. From the cysteine up to the phenylalanine, the CDR3 has a length of 14 residues. The DNA shown is the 42-base CDR3, in frame from base 1. The data derive from a study of beta chain features in type 1 diabetes listed by TCRdb under 2018. As for the study more broadly: Mean age, gender distribution, total cell number and subset yield did not differ between patients and healthy donors. A total of about 100,000,000 sorted cells were examined across all samples, and RNA yield correlated strongly with the number of cells per subset. The study compared TCRB repertoires of sorted circulating CD4+ T cell subsets between recently diagnosed type 1 diabetes patients and matched healthy donors. Naive and central memory subsets were obtained from all 30 or so donors, but regulatory and stem cell-like memory subsets were isolated from only 8 patients and roughly eight healthy donors. General conclusions and limits of the study: PCR may preferentially amplify shorter templates, but because patient and control samples were amplified and corrected together, any resulting skew would affect both groups equally. Fewer insertions and more nucleotide deletions at VDJ recombination sites were observed in patients with type 1 diabetes, implying thymic rearrangement abnormalities. A moderate but significant shortening of TCRB CDR3 length was observed in type 1 diabetes patients in all four CD4+ subsets. Because cDNA was sequenced instead of genomic DNA, activated cells with high expression could be over-represented, although the groups did not differ in activation or CD3 levels. Because small numbers of individuals were included in the HLA sub-analyses, any influence of HLA type on TCRB rearrangement was left unresolved. Naive, central memory and regulatory TCRB repertoires appeared to be more alike among patients than among healthy donors.

The entire amount of isolated RNA was reverse transcribed using the High Capacity cDNA Reverse Transcription Kit, so the sequenced TCRB transcripts were expressed ones. Deep immunoSEQ sequencing was performed on naive, central memory and regulatory T cell samples, with an average of roughly 3.3 million total reads per sample. After sorted cells were lysed in RLT buffer, RNA was extracted with DNase-treated RNeasy Micro or Mini kits, with the choice depending on cell number. Each cell subset was processed on its own to prevent cross-contamination, while patient and healthy donor samples were processed together. The immunoSEQ multiplex PCR was used to amplify TCRB sequences from cDNA, yielding 87-bp fragments that span the CDR3 region. Sequencing of the amplicons was done on the Illumina HiSeq platform. The original methods were these. Synthetic template baselines were used to correct PCR bias computationally, reads within Hamming distance 2 were collapsed, and singletons that could not be merged were discarded. Reads were aligned to IMGT to assign V, D and J genes, CDR3 length, and insertions or deletions at six rearrangement sites. Within each subset, clonotype counts were normalized to sorted cell number, after which true diversity and Gini coefficients were computed with the tcR R package. The overlap coefficient, calculated on TCRB nucleotide sequences, was used to measure repertoire sharing. Out-of-frame TCRB sequences from naive cells were analyzed to stand in for the pre-selection repertoire. TCRdb re-hosts the immuneACCESS table, in-frame sequences only. Its copies lack some clones; in the studies checked, an unresolved V gene accounts for under half of them, and the cause for the rest is not known. D and trimming were read from the DNA, whereas the V and J calls and clone size are those reported in that table. Present in this sample are roughly 500,000 clones, 10% to 12% of which were seen just once. The top ten clones comprise approximately 0.05% of the sample.

Each donor gave one peripheral blood draw, averaging about 100 mL, which was collected into heparinised tubes. A BD FACSAria II was used to sort naive, central memory, regulatory and stem cell-like memory CD4+ T cells with a panel that included CD45RO, CCR7, CD25, CD127, CD95 and CD27. A purity above 98% was achieved for all sorted populations. Right away, PBMCs were isolated by Lymphoprep density gradient centrifugation and were stained directly, with no culture step. So that batch effects would be minimized, each experiment stained and sorted samples in pairs, pairing one healthy donor with one patient.

The sequence came from a woman aged 18-29 years in good health. The chain uses TRBV6-5 and TRBJ2-5; too little of a D gene remains to name it. Sequencing was carried out using naive CD4+ T cells from blood. Sample cell subset or site, as interpreted from the label and publication: true naive CD4+ T cells. The DNA reads as follows: TGTGCCAGCAGTTACTCGAATAGCTTTGGGACCCAGTACTTC. This yields the protein CASSYSNSFGTQYF.